A selection of T cell receptor beta chains follows, all from one sample in a study of T cell responses to AZD1222 COVID-19 vaccine. Profiling relied on immunoSEQ multiplex PCR, and the TCRdb table lists in-frame clones only, not all of them. This sample yields some 130,000 clones, of which more than 85% are seen a single time; over 2.5% belongs to the top ten. The sequencing used peripheral blood, collected on day 0 of AZD1222 vaccination. These receptors were collected from an adult in good health. The CDR3 runs from the conserved cysteine through the conserved F or W. D genes are given only for firm matches. A clone size is listed for some rows: how often the clone was seen (once, few, many), or a class if it is expanded.

j_call,v_call,d_call,clone_size,cdr3_length,cdr3_aa,cdr3_nt
TRBJ2-1,TRBV7-6,TRBD2,.,17,CASSLGGGTNSYNEQFF,TGTGCCAGCAGCTTAGGAGGAGGGACTAACTCCTACAATGAGCAGTTCTTC
TRBJ1-6,TRBV27,.,.,16,CASRRERSSYNSPLHF,TGTGCCAGCAGAAGAGAGAGAAGCTCCTATAATTCACCCCTCCACTTT
TRBJ1-6,TRBV9,.,.,14,CASSVEAADRPLHF,TGTGCCAGCAGCGTAGAGGCAGCCGACCGGCCCCTCCACTTT
TRBJ2-1,TRBV29-1,.,.,13,CSVGGVSYNEQFF,TGCAGCGTTGGCGGCGTCTCCTACAATGAGCAGTTCTTC
TRBJ2-7,TRBV6-5,TRBD2,.,15,CASRPSGRSSYEQYF,TGTGCCAGCAGGCCTAGCGGGAGGAGCTCCTACGAGCAGTACTTC
TRBJ2-7,TRBV27,.,.,12,CASSLRGYEQYF,TGTGCCAGCAGTTTACGCGGCTACGAGCAGTACTTC
TRBJ1-2,TRBV3-1/TRBV3-2,.,.,12,CASSQFFNGYTF,TGTGCCAGCAGCCAATTTTTTAATGGCTACACCTTC
TRBJ1-2,TRBV6-5,.,.,14,CASTRVQGGYGYTF,TGTGCCAGCACGAGGGTCCAGGGAGGATATGGCTACACCTTC
TRBJ1-5,TRBV2,.,once,14,CASTLGLHNQPQHF,TGTGCCAGCACTTTGGGACTGCACAATCAGCCCCAGCATTTT
TRBJ2-1,TRBV3-1/TRBV3-2,TRBD2,.,16,CASSHRLAGGRDEQFF,TGTGCCAGCAGCCACAGACTAGCGGGAGGGAGGGATGAGCAGTTCTTC
TRBJ2-2,TRBV19,.,.,12,CAIEVNTGELFF,TGTGCCATTGAAGTGAACACCGGGGAGCTGTTTTTT
TRBJ1-1,TRBV3-1/TRBV3-2,.,.,13,CASSQGTELEAFF,TGTGCCAGCAGCCAAGGAACAGAACTGGAAGCTTTCTTT
TRBJ2-3,TRBV7-2,.,.,15,CASSFSGLGTDTQYF,TGTGCCAGCAGCTTTTCAGGGTTGGGCACAGATACGCAGTATTTT
TRBJ1-2,TRBV5-6,.,.,14,CASSLGRSNYGYTF,TGTGCCAGCAGCTTGGGCAGATCGAACTATGGCTACACCTTC
TRBJ2-5,TRBV6-5,.,.,12,CASRRAQETQYF,TGTGCCAGCAGGAGGGCCCAAGAGACCCAGTACTTC
TRBJ2-1,TRBV2,.,few,14,CASRGGGSYNEQFF,TGTGCCAGCAGGGGAGGGGGGTCCTACAATGAGCAGTTCTTC
TRBJ1-6,TRBV7-2,TRBD1,.,17,CASSPRQGALGDSPLHF,TGTGCCAGCAGCCCCCGACAGGGTGCCCTTGGGGATTCACCCCTCCACTTT
TRBJ2-7,TRBV30,.,.,13,CAWSGRGAYEQYF,TGTGCCTGGAGCGGGAGAGGGGCCTACGAGCAGTACTTC
TRBJ1-6,TRBV20-1,.,few,12,CSASLGRPPLHF,TGCAGTGCTAGTTTGGGCCGCCCACCCCTCCACTTT
TRBJ1-4,TRBV5-1,.,.,16,CASSLFGPQLAEKLFF,TGCGCCAGCAGCTTATTCGGACCCCAACTAGCGGAAAAACTGTTTTTT
TRBJ2-2,TRBV15,TRBD2,few,17,CATSRGTSGRRTGELFF,TGTGCCACCAGCAGAGGGACTAGCGGGAGACGCACCGGGGAGCTGTTTTTT
TRBJ2-3,TRBV23-1,TRBD2,.,15,CASSHQAGGTDTQYF,TGCGCCAGCAGTCATCAAGCGGGAGGCACAGATACGCAGTATTTT
TRBJ1-2,TRBV4-3,.,.,15,CASSQDREANYGYTF,TGCGCCAGCAGCCAAGACCGGGAGGCTAACTATGGCTACACCTTC
TRBJ2-2,TRBV19,TRBD1,.,16,CASMPGTGGRGGELFF,TGTGCCAGTATGCCAGGGACAGGGGGACGAGGCGGGGAGCTGTTTTTT
TRBJ2-1,TRBV7-5,.,.,16,CVRSSHPLAAYNEQFF,TGTGTCAGAAGCTCCCACCCCCTAGCGGCCTACAATGAGCAGTTCTTC
TRBJ2-7,TRBV19,TRBD2,.,16,CASSTRTSGISYEQYF,TGTGCCAGTAGTACCCGGACTAGCGGGATTTCCTACGAGCAGTACTTC
TRBJ2-7,TRBV7-5,.,.,14,CVRSPQGALYEQYF,TGTGTCAGAAGCCCGCAGGGTGCACTCTACGAGCAGTACTTC
TRBJ2-7,TRBV7-9,.,.,13,CASSRGAGIEQYF,TGTGCCAGCAGCAGGGGGGCGGGGATCGAGCAGTACTTC
TRBJ2-5,TRBV5-1,.,.,15,CASSLSGALAETQYF,TGCGCCAGCAGCTTGTCGGGGGCCCTGGCAGAGACCCAGTACTTC
TRBJ2-5,TRBV3-1/TRBV3-2,TRBD2,.,16,CASSQDCGRAPETQYF,TGTGCCAGCAGCCAAGATTGCGGGAGGGCCCCAGAGACCCAGTACTTC
TRBJ2-1,TRBV3-1/TRBV3-2,.,.,15,CASSQGDLLHNEQFF,TGTGCCAGCAGCCAGGGAGATCTCCTCCACAATGAGCAGTTCTTC
TRBJ1-1,TRBV7-2,.,.,13,CASSLGPPGGAFF,TGTGCCAGCAGCTTAGGGCCTCCAGGAGGTGCTTTCTTT
TRBJ2-7,TRBV6-1,TRBD1,many,16,CASSENGGQGFEEQYF,TGTGCCAGCAGTGAAAATGGGGGACAGGGATTTGAAGAGCAGTACTTC
TRBJ1-1,TRBV6-5,.,.,15,CATHGGVLMNTEAFF,TGTGCCACCCATGGGGGGGTCCTGATGAACACTGAAGCTTTCTTT
TRBJ2-7,TRBV6-2/TRBV6-3,TRBD2,.,19,CASSSSLTNSGRRFDEQYF,TGTGCCAGCAGTTCTAGCCTGACTAATAGCGGGAGGAGGTTCGACGAGCAGTACTTC
TRBJ2-3,TRBV12-3/TRBV12-4,.,.,10,CASSLGTQYF,TGTGCCAGCAGTTTAGGTACGCAGTATTTT
TRBJ1-2,TRBV4-1,.,.,15,CASSQDQNLNYGYTF,TGCGCCAGCAGCCAAGACCAGAACCTTAACTATGGCTACACCTTC
TRBJ2-7,TRBV25-1,.,.,14,CASSEYARTYEQYF,TGTGCCAGCAGTGAATATGCCAGAACCTACGAGCAGTACTTC
TRBJ1-2,TRBV15,.,.,12,CATSRDNYGYTF,TGTGCCACCAGCAGGGACAACTATGGCTACACCTTC
TRBJ1-2,TRBV4-2,.,few,16,CASSQDTTRRGYGYTF,TGTGCCAGCAGCCAAGATACGACAAGGCGAGGCTATGGCTACACCTTC
TRBJ1-2,TRBV19,.,.,13,CASRPRANYGYTF,TGTGCCAGTAGACCCAGGGCTAACTATGGCTACACCTTC
TRBJ1-4,TRBV9,.,.,15,CASSPHGGSIEKLFF,TGTGCCAGCAGCCCCCACGGGGGTAGTATTGAAAAACTGTTTTTT
TRBJ2-1,TRBV27,TRBD1,.,15,CASSLKARDRDEQFF,TGTGCCAGCAGTTTAAAGGCCAGGGACAGGGATGAGCAGTTCTTC
TRBJ1-2,TRBV11-3,.,once,17,CASSLETTSGANYGYTF,TGTGCCAGCAGCTTAGAGACGACTAGCGGGGCTAACTATGGCTACACCTTC
TRBJ2-1,TRBV7-8,TRBD2,.,18,CASSTPDPELAGYNEQFF,TGTGCCAGCAGCACCCCCGATCCGGAACTAGCGGGATACAATGAGCAGTTCTTC
TRBJ2-5,TRBV6-2/TRBV6-3,TRBD2,.,14,CASSEEVLAETQYF,TGTGCCAGCAGCGAAGAGGTACTAGCGGAGACCCAGTACTTC
TRBJ2-3,TRBV6-2/TRBV6-3,TRBD2,.,14,CASSVAGAADTQYF,TGTGCCAGCAGTGTAGCGGGAGCGGCAGATACGCAGTATTTT
TRBJ2-1,TRBV19,.,.,12,CASSPELGSQFF,TGTGCCAGTAGTCCCGAACTAGGGAGCCAGTTCTTC
TRBJ1-1,TRBV11-1,.,.,15,CASSPSGRGYTEAFF,TGTGCCAGCAGTCCGAGCGGCCGGGGGTACACTGAAGCTTTCTTT